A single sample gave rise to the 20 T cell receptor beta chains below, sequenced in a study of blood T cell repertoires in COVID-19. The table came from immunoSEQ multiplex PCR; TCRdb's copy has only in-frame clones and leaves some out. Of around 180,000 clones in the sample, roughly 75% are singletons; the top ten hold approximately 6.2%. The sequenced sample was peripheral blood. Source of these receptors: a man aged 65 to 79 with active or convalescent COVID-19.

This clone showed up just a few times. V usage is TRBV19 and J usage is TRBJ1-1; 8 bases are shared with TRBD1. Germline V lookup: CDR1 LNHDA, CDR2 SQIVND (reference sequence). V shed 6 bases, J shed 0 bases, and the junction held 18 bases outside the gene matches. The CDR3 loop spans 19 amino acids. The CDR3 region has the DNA TGTGCCAGTAGCCCTTTTATTCCGGGGATGGGACAGGTGAACACTGAAGCTTTCTTT. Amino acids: CASSPFIPGMGQVNTEAFF.

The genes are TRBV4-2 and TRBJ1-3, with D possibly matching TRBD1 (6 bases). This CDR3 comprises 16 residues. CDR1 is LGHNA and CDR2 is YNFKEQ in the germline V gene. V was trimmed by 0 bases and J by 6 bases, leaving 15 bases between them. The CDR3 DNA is TGTGCCAGCAGCCAAGAAACCGGAACAGGGCTAAACACCATATATTTT. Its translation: CASSQETGTGLNTIYF.

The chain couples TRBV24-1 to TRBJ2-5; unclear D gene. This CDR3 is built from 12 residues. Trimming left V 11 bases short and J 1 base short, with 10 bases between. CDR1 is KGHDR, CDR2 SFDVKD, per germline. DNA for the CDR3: TGTGCCATCCGGAACAGCCAAGAGACCCAGTACTTC. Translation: CAIRNSQETQYF.

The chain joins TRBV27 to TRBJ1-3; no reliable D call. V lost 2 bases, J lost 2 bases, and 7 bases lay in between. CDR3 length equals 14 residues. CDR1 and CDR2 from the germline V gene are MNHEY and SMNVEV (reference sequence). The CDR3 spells CASSLRGPGNTIYF. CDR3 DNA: TGTGCCAGCAGTTTACGGGGTCCTGGAAACACCATATATTTT.

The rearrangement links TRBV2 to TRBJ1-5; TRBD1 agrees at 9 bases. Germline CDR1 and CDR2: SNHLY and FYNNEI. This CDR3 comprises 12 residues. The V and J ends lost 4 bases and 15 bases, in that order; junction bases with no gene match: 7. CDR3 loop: CASSVGTGFRHF. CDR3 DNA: TGTGCCAGCAGTGTAGGGACAGGGTTTCGGCATTTT.

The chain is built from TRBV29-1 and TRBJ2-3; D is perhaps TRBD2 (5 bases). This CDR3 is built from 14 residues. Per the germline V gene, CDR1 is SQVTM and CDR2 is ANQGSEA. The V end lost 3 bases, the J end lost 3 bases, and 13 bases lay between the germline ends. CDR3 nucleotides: TGCAGCGTTGACGGAGCGGATTTGACAGATACGCAGTATTTT. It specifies CSVDGADLTDTQYF.

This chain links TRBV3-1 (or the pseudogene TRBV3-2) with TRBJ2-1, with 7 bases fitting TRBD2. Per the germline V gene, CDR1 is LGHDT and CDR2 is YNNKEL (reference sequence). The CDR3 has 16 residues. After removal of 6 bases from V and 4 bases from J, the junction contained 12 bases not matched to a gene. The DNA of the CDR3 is TGTGCCAGCAGTCTTTCGACTAGCAGACCTTACAATGAGCAGTTCTTC. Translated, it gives CASSLSTSRPYNEQFF.

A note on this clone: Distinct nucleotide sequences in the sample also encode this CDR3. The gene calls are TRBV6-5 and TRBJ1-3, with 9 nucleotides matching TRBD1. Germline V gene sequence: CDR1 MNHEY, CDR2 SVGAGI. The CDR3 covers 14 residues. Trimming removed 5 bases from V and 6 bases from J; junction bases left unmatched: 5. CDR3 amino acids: CASSPGQGTNTIYF. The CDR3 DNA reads TGTGCCAGCAGTCCCGGACAGGGGACAAACACCATATATTTT.

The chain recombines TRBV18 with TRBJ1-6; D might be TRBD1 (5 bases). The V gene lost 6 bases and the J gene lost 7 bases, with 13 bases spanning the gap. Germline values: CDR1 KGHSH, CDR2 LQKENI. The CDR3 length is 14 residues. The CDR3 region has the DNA TGTGCCAGCTCGCGGGACTCCATGAATTCACCCCTCCACTTT. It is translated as CASSRDSMNSPLHF.

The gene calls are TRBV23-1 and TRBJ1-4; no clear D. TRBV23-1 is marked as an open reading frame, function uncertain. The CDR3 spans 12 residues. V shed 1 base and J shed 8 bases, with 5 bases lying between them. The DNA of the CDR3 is TGCGCCAGCAGTCAATTGGGCGAAAAACTGTTTTTT. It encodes CASSQLGEKLFF.

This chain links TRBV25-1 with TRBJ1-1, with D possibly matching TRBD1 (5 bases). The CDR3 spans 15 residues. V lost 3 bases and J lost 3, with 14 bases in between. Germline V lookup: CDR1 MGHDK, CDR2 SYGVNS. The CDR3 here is CASSEWGEDYTEAFF. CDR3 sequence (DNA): TGTGCCAGCAGTGAGTGGGGGGAAGATTACACTGAAGCTTTCTTT. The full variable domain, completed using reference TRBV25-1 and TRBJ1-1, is EADIYQTPRYLVIGTGKKITLECSQTMGHDKMYWYQQDPGMELHLIHYSYGVNSTEKGDLSSESTVSRIRTEHFPLTLESARPSHTSQYLCASSEWGEDYTEAFFGQGTRLTVV.

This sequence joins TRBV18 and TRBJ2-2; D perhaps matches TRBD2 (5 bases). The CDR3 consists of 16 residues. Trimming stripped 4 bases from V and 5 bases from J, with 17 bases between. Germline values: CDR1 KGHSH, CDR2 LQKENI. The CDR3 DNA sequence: TGTGCCAGCTCACTTAGCCGTGTGGGAGAGACCGGGGAGCTGTTTTTT. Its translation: CASSLSRVGETGELFF.

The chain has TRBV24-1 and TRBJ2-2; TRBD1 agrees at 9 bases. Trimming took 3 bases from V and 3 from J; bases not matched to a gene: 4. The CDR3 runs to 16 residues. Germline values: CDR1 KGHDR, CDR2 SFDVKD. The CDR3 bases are TGTGCCACCAGTGATCCAGACAGGGGGGACACCGGGGAGCTGTTTTTT. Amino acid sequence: CATSDPDRGDTGELFF.

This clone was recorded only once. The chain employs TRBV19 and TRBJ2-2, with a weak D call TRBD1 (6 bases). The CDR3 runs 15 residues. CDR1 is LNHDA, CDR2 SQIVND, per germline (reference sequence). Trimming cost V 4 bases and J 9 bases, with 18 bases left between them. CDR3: CASSKRRDTSRELFF. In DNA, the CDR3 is TGTGCCAGTAGTAAACGCCGGGACACCTCCCGGGAGCTGTTTTTT.

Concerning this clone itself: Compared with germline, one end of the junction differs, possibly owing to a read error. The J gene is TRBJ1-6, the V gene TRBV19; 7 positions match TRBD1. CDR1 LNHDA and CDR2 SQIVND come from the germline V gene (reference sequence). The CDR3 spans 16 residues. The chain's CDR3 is CVSSNQGQLGDSPLHF. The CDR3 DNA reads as TGTGTCAGTAGCAACCAGGGACAGCTGGGCGATTCACCCCTCCACTTT.

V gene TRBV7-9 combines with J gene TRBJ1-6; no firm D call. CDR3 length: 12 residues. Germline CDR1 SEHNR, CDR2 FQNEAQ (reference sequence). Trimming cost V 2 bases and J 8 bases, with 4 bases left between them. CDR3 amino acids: CASSLSYSPLHF. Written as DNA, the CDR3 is TGTGCCAGCAGCTTAAGCTATTCACCCCTCCACTTT. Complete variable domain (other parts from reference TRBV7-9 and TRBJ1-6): DTGVSQNPRHKITKRGQNVTFRCDPISEHNRLYWYRQTLGQGPEFLTYFQNEAQLEKSRLLSDRFSAERPKGSFSTLEIQRTEQGDSAMYLCASSLSYSPLHFGNGTRLTVT.

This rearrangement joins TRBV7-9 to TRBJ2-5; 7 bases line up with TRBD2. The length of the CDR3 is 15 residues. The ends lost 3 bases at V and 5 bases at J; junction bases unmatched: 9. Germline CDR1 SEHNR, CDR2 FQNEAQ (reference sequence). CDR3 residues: CASSFWRETGETQYF. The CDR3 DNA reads TGTGCCAGCAGCTTCTGGCGGGAGACCGGGGAGACCCAGTACTTC.

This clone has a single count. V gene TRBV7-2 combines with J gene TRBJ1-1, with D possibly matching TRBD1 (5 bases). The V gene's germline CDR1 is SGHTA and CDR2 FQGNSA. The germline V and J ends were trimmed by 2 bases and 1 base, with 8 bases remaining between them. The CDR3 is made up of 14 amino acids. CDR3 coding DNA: TGTGCCAGCAGCTTATTTCAGGGGAACACTGAAGCTTTCTTT. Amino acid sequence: CASSLFQGNTEAFF.

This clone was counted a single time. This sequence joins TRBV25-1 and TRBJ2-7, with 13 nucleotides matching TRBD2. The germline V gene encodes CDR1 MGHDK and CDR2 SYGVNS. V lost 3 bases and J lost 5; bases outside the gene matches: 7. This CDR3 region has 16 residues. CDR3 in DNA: TGTGCCAGCAGTGATTCCCGACTAGCGGGAGGTAACGAGCAGTACTTC. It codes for CASSDSRLAGGNEQYF.

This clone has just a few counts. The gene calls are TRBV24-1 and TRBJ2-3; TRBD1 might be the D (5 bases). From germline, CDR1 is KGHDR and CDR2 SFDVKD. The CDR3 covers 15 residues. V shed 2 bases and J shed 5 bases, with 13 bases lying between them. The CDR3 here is CATSDSGYSGDTQYF. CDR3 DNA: TGTGCCACCAGTGATTCAGGGTACTCGGGAGATACGCAGTATTTT.